The clone carrying this TCR beta chain was counted at least ten times. The antigen remains unidentified. This sample was included in a study of post-analysis software for immune sequencing data. Background on the study: Relapsing-remitting, secondary progressive and progressive-relapsing multiple sclerosis courses were included. Study results and caveats: Significantly lower normalized Chao1 diversity was found in patients with multiple sclerosis relative to controls. Several TRBV segments (TRBV5-6, TRBV5-1 and TRBV20-1 among them) occurred more frequently in patients than in controls. Samples from one preparation batch, clustered by F measure, grouped strongly together.

This CDR3 comprises 14 residues. Germline V gives CDR1 SGHRS, CDR2 YFSETQ. The V gene end was trimmed by 0 bases and the J gene end by 13 bases; junction bases not matched to a gene: 4. Unique molecular identifiers had been added to the TCR beta cDNA libraries. TCRdb ran MiXCR on the PCR reads and lists one entry per CDR3 protein. The data contain about 200,000 distinct CDR3 sequences, around 29% of them singletons. This sequence was found in a girl under 18 with multiple sclerosis. Specimen: blood. This chain connects TRBV5-1 to TRBJ2-3; 14 bases fit TRBD2. CDR3 sequence reads: CASSLGLAGGPKYF. DNA for the CDR3: TGCGCCAGCAGCTTGGGACTAGCGGGGGGGCCTAAGTATTTT.